This T cell receptor beta chain comes out of a study of OX40 agonist ivuxolimab in advanced cancers. Across the whole study: Patients received ivuxolimab, an agonistic anti-OX40 (CD134) antibody. Antecedent anti-PD-1, anti-PD-L1 or anti-CTLA-4 therapy was permissible, with roughly 36% having received some. Overall study results and limits: Antigen specificity remained undetermined for the expanded peripheral T cells.

V shed 3 bases and J shed 0 bases, with 8 bases lying between them. The germline V gene has CDR1 SEHNR and CDR2 FQNEAQ (reference sequence). The CDR3 consists of 14 residues. Concerning this clone itself: Its antigen is unidentified.

Repertoires were generated with immunoSEQ multiplex PCR, while TCRdb's copy carries only in-frame clones and drops some. The sample lists about 67,000 clones, 75% to 85% occurring once. The chain couples TRBV7-9 to TRBJ1-2, with D unclear. This TCR was sampled from an adult with an advanced solid tumor such as melanoma, head and neck, liver or kidney cancer. Sample: CD4+ or CD8+ T cells sorted from blood, taken in a trial of the OX40 agonist ivuxolimab. The CDR3 loop is CASSFSGTNYGYTF. CDR3 bases: TGTGCCAGCAGCTTCTCGGGGACTAACTATGGCTACACCTTC. The variable domain in full, completed from reference TRBV7-9 and TRBJ1-2, reads DTGVSQNPRHKITKRGQNVTFRCDPISEHNRLYWYRQTLGQGPEFLTYFQNEAQLEKSRLLSDRFSAERPKGSFSTLEIQRTEQGDSAMYLCASSFSGTNYGYTFGSGTRLTVV.